This T cell receptor (beta chain) was found in a study of CD8 T cells in Susac syndrome. Sequencing of TCR beta covered CD8+ and CD4+ T cells obtained from blood. Each multiple sclerosis control was a treatment-naive patient with relapsing-remitting disease that was either stable or active. Germline V gives CDR1 KGHSH, CDR2 LQKENI. The V end was cut by 6 bases, the J end by 6 bases, with 15 bases between. This CDR3 spans 14 amino acids. The RNA input was roughly 0.45 to 1 ug, and it was reverse transcribed with random hexamers. TCR beta CDR3 was amplified by immunoSEQ covering 54 Vbeta and 13 Jbeta. TCRdb reprocessed the immunoSEQ multiplex PCR reads via MiXCR and lists one record per CDR3 protein. The sample consists of 250,000 to 300,000 distinct CDR3 sequences, 65% to 90% of them appearing once.

The rearrangement uses TRBV18 and TRBJ1-5, with a tentative D call TRBD1 (6 bases). The receptor was derived from a human donor with multiple sclerosis. Sequenced input: CD8+ T cells from PBMCs. The CDR3 sequence is CASSLDRIGQPQHF. For the CDR3, the DNA is TGTGCCAGCTCCCTTGACAGGATAGGTCAGCCCCAGCATTTT.